The table lists the clone carrying this TCR beta chain with a few counts. As yet, its antigen is unknown. These data come from a study of cytomegalovirus exposure and HLA in healthy donors. Background on the study: The Caucasian-associated ancestry cluster contained 81% of the approximately 420 genotyped donors.

Overall study results and limits: In presence/absence analyses, roughly uniform sequencing depth across donors was assumed.

Per germline, CDR1 SNHLY and CDR2 FYNNEI. The CDR3 consists of 14 residues. V was trimmed by 6 bases and J by 2 bases, leaving 13 bases between them. PCR used 60 Vbeta primers and 13 Jbeta primers. Methods used by the authors: Later work found tens of millions of unique TCR beta chains, with 9.5 million to 14 million shared. Assay: immunoSEQ multiplex PCR; the TCRdb copy retains only in-frame clones and omits some. V and J calls and clone size are as listed in that table; D and trimming were resolved from the DNA. The sample contains about 210,000 clones, about 80% of which appear only once. The receptor comes from a young woman in good health and CMV-seropositive. The sample comprised PBMCs. The chain is built from TRBV2 and TRBJ1-1, with D perhaps TRBD1 (5 bases). CDR3 protein: CASRVGLPNTEAFF. The CDR3 DNA follows: TGTGCCAGCAGGGTGGGGCTTCCAAACACTGAAGCTTTCTTT. Complete variable domain (other parts from reference TRBV2 and TRBJ1-1): EPEVTQTPSHQVTQMGQEVILRCVPISNHLYFYWYRQILGQKVEFLVSFYNNEISEKSEIFDDQFSVERPDGSNFTLKIRSTKLEDSAMYFCASRVGLPNTEAFFGQGTRLTVV.